A selection of T cell receptor beta chains follows, all from one sample in a study of blood T cell repertoires in COVID-19. Assay used: immunoSEQ multiplex PCR; TCRdb lists only in-frame clones, some missing. The top ten hold about 5% of the sample, which has hundreds of thousands of clones, roughly 80% seen once. The sequenced sample consisted of PBMCs or T cells enriched from blood (not recorded which). These receptor sequences come from a man aged 35 to 55 who had been exposed to COVID-19. Each CDR3 is given with its conserved first and last residue. A D gene is named only where the DNA matches it firmly. Clone size is given for some rows only: seen once, a few or many times, or a class if the clone is expanded.

J: TRBJ1-6; D: NA; size: many; V: TRBV3-1/TRBV3-2; DNA: TGTGCCAGCAGCCAAGAGACGGGGACAACTTTTCCCAATTCACCCCTCCACTTT; CDR3: CASSQETGTTFPNSPLHF
J: TRBJ2-7; D: NA; size: NA; V: TRBV6-1; DNA: TGTGCCAGCAGTGAACAGGCCTACGAGCAGTACTTC; CDR3: CASSEQAYEQYF
J: TRBJ1-1; D: NA; size: NA; V: TRBV19; DNA: TGTGCCAGTACCCCACCTGACGGGTTCACTGAAGCTTTCTTT; CDR3: CASTPPDGFTEAFF
J: TRBJ2-1; D: TRBD2; size: once; V: TRBV10-1; DNA: TGCGCCAGCAGTAGGGGAGGGAGGGCCTACAATGAGCAGTTCTTC; CDR3: CASSRGGRAYNEQFF
J: TRBJ2-3; D: TRBD2; size: NA; V: TRBV27; DNA: TGTGCCAGCAGTTTAAGCCGACTAGCATTCGGCACAGATACGCAGTATTTT; CDR3: CASSLSRLAFGTDTQYF
J: TRBJ1-5; D: TRBD1; size: NA; V: TRBV5-5; DNA: TGTGCCAGCAGCTCGGACAGGGTGCGTCAGCCCCAGCATTTT; CDR3: CASSSDRVRQPQHF
J: TRBJ2-3; D: NA; size: NA; V: TRBV10-1; DNA: TGCGCCAGCAGTGAGATTCCGGGAACGCAGTATTTT; CDR3: CASSEIPGTQYF
J: TRBJ2-3; D: TRBD1; size: NA; V: TRBV5-6; DNA: TGTGCCAGCAGCTTGCTGAGGACAGGGGTTACAGATACGCAGTATTTT; CDR3: CASSLLRTGVTDTQYF
J: TRBJ2-3; D: NA; size: NA; V: TRBV12-3/TRBV12-4; DNA: TGTGCCAGCACCCCCGGGTGGGATACGCAGTATTTT; CDR3: CASTPGWDTQYF
J: TRBJ2-1; D: TRBD2; size: NA; V: TRBV4-2; DNA: TGTGCCAGCAGCCAAGATGTGGCGGGAGGGTCCTACAATGAGCAGTTCTTC; CDR3: CASSQDVAGGSYNEQFF
J: TRBJ2-7; D: TRBD2; size: NA; V: TRBV11-3; DNA: TGTGCCAGCAGCTTAGGTACGCCGGGACTAGCAGCCCCTACCTACGAGCAGTACTTC; CDR3: CASSLGTPGLAAPTYEQYF
J: TRBJ1-1; D: TRBD1; size: NA; V: TRBV12-3/TRBV12-4; DNA: TGTGCCAGCAGCCCTCTTGCGAGGGGGCCGGCTTTCTTT; CDR3: CASSPLARGPAFF
J: TRBJ2-1; D: NA; size: NA; V: TRBV5-1; DNA: TGCGCCAGCAGCTTTGAGGGAGTTCAGAATGAGCAGTTCTTC; CDR3: CASSFEGVQNEQFF
J: TRBJ1-2; D: TRBD1; size: NA; V: TRBV2; DNA: TGTGCCAGCAGTGAAGCGACAGGGGAGGGCTACACCTTC; CDR3: CASSEATGEGYTF
J: TRBJ1-2; D: NA; size: NA; V: TRBV9; DNA: TGTGCCAGCAGCGTAGTTGGAGGAGGCGGCTACACCTTC; CDR3: CASSVVGGGGYTF
J: TRBJ2-2; D: TRBD1; size: once; V: TRBV19; DNA: TGTGCCAGTAGCGGACAGGGAAGGCGTCCCGGGGAGCTGTTTTTT; CDR3: CASSGQGRRPGELFF
J: TRBJ1-5; D: NA; size: NA; V: TRBV29-1; DNA: TGCAGCCTAAACAGGGTCCGACAGCCCCAGCATTTT; CDR3: CSLNRVRQPQHF
J: TRBJ2-1; D: NA; size: NA; V: TRBV19; DNA: TGTGCCAGTAGTATAGGGGGCGGCCCCTACAATGAGCAGTTCTTC; CDR3: CASSIGGGPYNEQFF
J: TRBJ1-5; D: TRBD1; size: once; V: TRBV4-2; DNA: TGTGCCAGCAGCCAATCAGGGGGCCCGCCCCAGCATTTT; CDR3: CASSQSGGPPQHF
J: TRBJ1-1; D: NA; size: NA; V: TRBV10-3; DNA: TGTGCCATCAGTGCAGGGGATTTGAACACTGAAGCTTTCTTT; CDR3: CAISAGDLNTEAFF
J: TRBJ2-3; D: NA; size: NA; V: TRBV30; DNA: TGTGCCTGGAGTGTTTTGGCCAGCACAGATACGCAGTATTTT; CDR3: CAWSVLASTDTQYF
J: TRBJ2-7; D: TRBD1; size: NA; V: TRBV19; DNA: TGTGCCAGTACCCTAGGGGCAGGGGGTAGTTACGAGCAGTACTTC; CDR3: CASTLGAGGSYEQYF
J: TRBJ1-2; D: NA; size: NA; V: TRBV3-1/TRBV3-2; DNA: TGTGCCAGCAGATCCGGGGGAGGACTTGGCGGCTACACCTTC; CDR3: CASRSGGGLGGYTF
J: TRBJ2-1; D: TRBD2; size: NA; V: TRBV3-1/TRBV3-2; DNA: TGTGCCAGCCTGTTGACTAGCGGACGCCACAATGAGCAGTTCTTC; CDR3: CASLLTSGRHNEQFF
J: TRBJ1-6; D: NA; size: NA; V: TRBV13; DNA: TGTGCCAGCAGCTTAGGGCCGCCGACAGGACGGGGAAATTCACCCCTCCACTTT; CDR3: CASSLGPPTGRGNSPLHF